This T cell receptor (beta chain) is from a study of type 1 regulatory T cells (dated by TCRdb to the early 2020s). Some background on the complete study: The study characterized an in vitro protocol that generated a Tr1-enriched, alloantigen-specific CD4 T cell product named T-allo10. T-allo10 was under clinical evaluation in patients with hematological malignancies receiving allogeneic hematopoietic stem cell transplantation.

On the study overall, not on this receptor specifically: Tr1 cells showed a more restricted TCR repertoire than non-Tr1 cells, which the study interpreted as alloantigen-induced clonal expansion.

The instrument given in TCRdb is Illumina MiSeq. TCRdb passed the public sequencing reads through fastp at Q25 and MiXCR, retaining productive beta sequences. Each entry is one CDR3 protein sequence, shown with its most common DNA and genes. The sample table records about 60,000 distinct CDR3 sequences; more than 45% of these occur just once. In total, the top ten clones hold approximately 2.3% of the sample. A remark on this clonotype: Its antigen is still unknown. The record has no base qualities; no much larger clone is one base away.

This TCR came from a human donor in good health. Sequenced sample: cultured non-Tr1 T cells, either the whole culture or a sorted T cell fraction (not recorded which). The cell subset or site tag for this specimen amounts to: non-Tr1 population from the T-allo10 product.

The bases are TGTGCCAGCAGCTTAGACCGGGGAGCGGGACAGTTCTTC. Its amino acids are CASSLDRGAGQFF. Rearrangement joined TRBV11-3 to TRBJ2-1; the junction holds 7 bases that match TRBD2. Counted from cysteine to phenylalanine, this CDR3 has 13 amino acids. Only CDR3 DNA remains: 39 bases, in frame from the first base. V is cut back by 0 bases and J by 13 bases, with 6 bases in the junction unmatched. According to the germline V gene, CDR1 reads SGHNT and CDR2 reads YENEEA.